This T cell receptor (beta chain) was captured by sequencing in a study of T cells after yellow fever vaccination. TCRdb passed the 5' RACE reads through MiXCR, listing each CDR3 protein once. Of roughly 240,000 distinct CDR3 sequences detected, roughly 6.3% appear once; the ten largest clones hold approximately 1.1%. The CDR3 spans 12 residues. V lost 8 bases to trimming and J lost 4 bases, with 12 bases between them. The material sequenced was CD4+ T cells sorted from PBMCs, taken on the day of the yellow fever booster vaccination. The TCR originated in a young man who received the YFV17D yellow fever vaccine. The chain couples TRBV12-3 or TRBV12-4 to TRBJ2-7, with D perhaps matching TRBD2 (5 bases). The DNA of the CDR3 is TGTGCCAGCGGAGGACGGGGATACGAGCAGTACTTC. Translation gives CASGGRGYEQYF.